A single T cell receptor beta chain is shown here with its context. This receptor's antigen is unknown. The sample holds no much larger clone one base away, and base qualities are not on file. Receptor libraries were prepared by PCR. DNA from cultured CD4+ T cells underwent TCR sequencing with the Oncomine TCR Beta short-read assay at the Johns Hopkins FTIC core. The QIAamp micro DNA kit was used to extract genomic DNA from the cultured CD4+ T cells. Oncomine TCR Beta libraries from cultured CD4+ T cells were pooled with unique dual indexes and sequenced on an Illumina iSeq 100. In the original analysis: Non-productive sequences were removed, and CDR3s not starting with C, not ending with F or W, or shorter than 7 amino acids were discarded. The MANAFEST web application was used to identify antigen-specific clonotypes by comparing peptide-stimulated wells against reference wells and other culture wells. Positive clones required FDR below 0.05, an odds ratio above 5, and productive frequency above 0.1% in at least two of three replicate wells. Cross-reactive clonotypes were defined as significantly expanded in both SARS-CoV-2 spike wells and at least one common cold coronavirus spike condition. Levenshtein distances (stringdist) and unrooted phylogenetic trees (ape) in R version 3.6.1 were used to assess CDR3 homology. Clones were called with MiXCR by TCRdb after fastp trimmed the public reads at Q25, and only in-frame beta chains were retained. Rows with one shared CDR3 protein collapse into an entry with the most common genes and DNA. TCRdb's processing, not the authors', yielded these V and J calls. The table for this sample lists more than 12,000 distinct CDR3 sequences; just over 20% of them were counted only once. The top ten clonotypes cover 9.5% to 15% of the sample.

These data are taken from a study of vaccination and CD4 T cells after COVID-19 (dated by TCRdb to 2021 to 2024). Concerning the study at large: In the convalescent cohort there were six males and four females, among whom were two Hispanic individuals, seven Caucasians, two Asians and one multiracial person. Participants got two doses of the Pfizer-BioNTech BNT162b2 vaccine (n=8) or two doses of the Moderna mRNA-1273 vaccine (n=2). Post-COVID blood samples from convalescent patients were collected a median of about 110 days after diagnosis, with a range of roughly 35 to 170 days. The time from the second vaccine dose to post-vaccine blood sampling had a median of roughly 79 days and ranged from about 14 to 250 days. For stimulating the cultures, overlapping spike peptide pools were used, derived from SARS-CoV-2 as well as from the common cold coronaviruses HCoV-NL63, HCoV-OC43 and HCoV-229E. Control cultures used a CEFX viral epitope pool as positive control, an HIV-1 Nef peptide pool as negative control, or no peptide. The spike-specific CD4+ TCR repertoire was compared before and after mRNA vaccination in ten to eleven COVID-19 convalescent patients and a handful of infection-naive healthy vaccine recipients. The paper's findings and limits, for the study overall: Nearly all vaccine-specific clones in convalescent patients (304 of 307) were mono-reactive for SARS-CoV-2 spike rather than cross-reactive with common cold coronaviruses. An increase in the median number of SARS-CoV-2-reactive clonotypes from approximately 21 after infection to a few dozen after vaccination was observed, but the change was not found to be significant. Among convalescent patients, a median approximately 88% of the SARS-CoV-2-reactive clones seen after vaccination appeared only after vaccination, which suggests priming specific to the vaccine. The number of convalescent patients in the study was relatively small, and the study did not examine early timepoints following natural infection.

Interpreted using the paper, the treatment or condition label stands for: approximately nine-day PBMC culture with coronavirus spike peptide pools or control peptides (ViraFEST assay). The ViraFEST assay, used in the study, expanded antigen-specific T cells with peptide pools and then identified the expanded clonotypes through TCR sequencing. Negative nucleocapsid antibody tests before and after vaccination confirmed that the healthy vaccine recipients had no prior SARS-CoV-2 infection. PBMCs were cultured at around 2 million per well in IMDM supplemented with roughly 5% human AB serum and approximately 10 IU/ml IL-2, with approximately 10 ug/ml peptide pools added. On days 3 and 7, half of the culture medium was replaced with fresh IL-2-containing medium. CD4+ T cells were isolated after roughly nine days of culture through negative selection using the EasySep CD4+ T cell isolation kit. Ficoll-Paque Plus gradient centrifugation was used to isolate PBMCs from whole blood, and the isolated PBMCs were then either used fresh or cryopreserved at -140C. Triplicate wells were generally used for each culture condition.

The receptor comes from a human donor who received a COVID-19 vaccine. Source: CD4+ T cells from blood, cultured in vitro, taken before SARS-CoV-2 vaccination.

Read as DNA, the sequence is TGTGCCAGCAGCCTCGCTTGGGGTGCTGAAGCTTTCTTT. This yields the protein CASSLAWGAEAFF. The chain is encoded by TRBV7-6 joined to TRBJ1-1, with the D gene too uncertain to name. For CDR1 and CDR2, the germline V gene lists SGHVS and FNYEAQ. The CDR3, cysteine through phenylalanine, is 13 amino acids long. Left in the record is the CDR3 DNA by itself, 39 bases read in frame from the first base. V was cut back by 5 bases and J by 6 bases, leaving a gap of 13 bases between them.